One sample yielded the 26 T cell receptor beta chains listed below, sequenced in a study of cytomegalovirus exposure and HLA in healthy donors. Both 60 Vbeta primers and 13 Jbeta primers went into the PCR. Profiled with immunoSEQ multiplex PCR; TCRdb holds only in-frame clones, not every one. The top ten hold about 1% of the sample, which has 100,000 to 150,000 clones, roughly four fifths seen once. The sequenced sample was PBMCs. The receptors originated from a boy aged 5-17 years in good health and CMV-seronegative.

CDR3 sequence: CASSVQGVGGYTF. Written as DNA, the CDR3 is TGTGCCAGCAGCGTACAAGGAGTCGGCGGCTACACCTTC. V gene TRBV9 combines with J gene TRBJ1-2; D call uncertain. The CDR3 consists of 13 residues. Germline CDR1 and CDR2: SGDLS and YYNGEE. Trimming pared 1 base from V and 8 bases from J, leaving 12 bases between. Drawing the rest from reference TRBV9 and TRBJ1-2, the complete variable domain is DSGVTQTPKHLITATGQRVTLRCSPRSGDLSVYWYQQSLDQGLQFLIQYYNGEERAKGNILERFSAQQFPDLHSELNLSSLELGDSALYFCASSVQGVGGYTFGSGTRLTVV.

The rearrangement uses TRBV30 and TRBJ2-5, with D perhaps matching TRBD1 (6 bases). The CDR3 has 13 amino acids. V was clipped by 4 bases and J by 3 bases, with 12 bases between them. The germline V gene encodes CDR1 GTSNPN and CDR2 SVGIG (reference sequence). DNA of the CDR3: TGTGCCTGGAACCGACAGGTCAAAGAGACCCAGTACTTC. This translates into CAWNRQVKETQYF.

The rearrangement links TRBV30 to TRBJ1-2; possibly TRBD1 for D (5 bases). V lost 4 bases to trimming and J lost 4 bases, with 10 bases between them. Germline values: CDR1 GTSNPN, CDR2 SVGIG (reference sequence). This CDR3 contains 12 residues. CDR3 loop: CAWTGSSYGYTF. DNA for the CDR3: TGTGCCTGGACAGGGTCTAGCTATGGCTACACCTTC.

This rearrangement joins TRBV4-2 to TRBJ2-7; TRBD2 matches 10 bases. The trim removed 3 bases at V and 2 bases at J, leaving 7 bases unmatched. The CDR3 sequence is 16 residues long. From germline, CDR1 is LGHNA and CDR2 YNFKEQ. The CDR3 loop is CASSQDGTSEPYEQYF. CDR3 nucleotide sequence: TGTGCCAGCAGCCAGGATGGGACTAGCGAACCCTACGAGCAGTACTTC.

The chain has TRBV30 and TRBJ2-7, with a weak D call TRBD2 (6 bases). The germline CDR1 and CDR2 sequences are GTSNPN and SVGIG (reference sequence). CDR3 length: 12 amino acids. V was pared by 1 base and J by 5 bases, with 9 bases between. The CDR3 protein is CAWSGLAHEQYF. In DNA form, the CDR3 reads TGTGCCTGGAGTGGGCTAGCGCACGAGCAGTACTTC.

The J gene is TRBJ2-1, the V gene TRBV30; 9 bases match TRBD1. CDR3 size: 14 residues. After removal of 4 bases from V and 5 bases from J, the junction contained 6 bases not matched to a gene. The V gene's germline CDR1 is GTSNPN and CDR2 SVGIG (reference sequence). The CDR3 protein is CAWIQWDRDNEQFF. The DNA of the CDR3 is TGTGCCTGGATCCAATGGGACAGGGACAATGAGCAGTTCTTC.

The chain uses TRBV29-1 and TRBJ2-2; D gene uncertain. Per germline, CDR1 SQVTM and CDR2 ANQGSEA. The CDR3 runs to 14 residues. V was shortened by 3 bases and J by 1 base, with 9 bases between the two germline ends. CDR3 sequence (DNA): TGCAGCGTTGAGCGTTCGGGGAACACCGGGGAGCTGTTTTTT. It specifies CSVERSGNTGELFF.

This clone was recorded a few times. The chain combines TRBV7-9 with TRBJ2-7; perhaps TRBD2 as D (5 bases). Germline V gene sequence: CDR1 SEHNR, CDR2 FQNEAQ (reference sequence). Trimming pared 1 base from V and 3 bases from J, leaving 10 bases between. The CDR3 has 14 amino acids. The CDR3: CASSLDEGVYEQYF. CDR3 nucleotides: TGTGCCAGCAGCTTAGACGAGGGCGTCTACGAGCAGTACTTC.

The CDR3 loop reads CASSFWDRAGGELFF. The CDR3 nucleotides read TGTGCCAGCAGCTTTTGGGACAGGGCGGGCGGGGAGCTGTTTTTT. The chain couples TRBV7-2 to TRBJ2-2; TRBD1 agrees at 9 bases. The CDR3 has 15 amino acids. Germline-derived CDR1 and CDR2 are SGHTA and FQGNSA. Trimming took 3 bases from V and 7 from J; bases not matched to a gene: 6.

V usage is TRBV5-4 and J usage is TRBJ2-5, with D perhaps matching TRBD2 (6 bases). CDR1 and CDR2 from the germline V gene are SGHNT and YYREEE (reference sequence). The CDR3 is 15 amino acids. V dropped 0 bases and J dropped 0 bases, with 9 bases sitting between them. The CDR3 nucleotides read TGTGCCAGCAGCTTGGCTGCGGGATACCAAGAGACCCAGTACTTC. Translating gives CASSLAAGYQETQYF.

The chain links TRBV7-3 to TRBJ2-7; 8 bases line up with TRBD2. Germline V gene lookup returns CDR1 SGHTA and CDR2 FQGTGA. The CDR3 consists of 15 residues. Trimming took 5 bases from V and 6 from J; bases not matched to a gene: 12. In DNA, the CDR3 is TGTGCCAGCAGCCCGGACGGGAGGGCCTGGGGCGAGCAGTACTTC. It yields the protein CASSPDGRAWGEQYF.

The chain has TRBV6-1 and TRBJ2-3; D is unclear. Germline V CDR1 and CDR2: MNHNS, SASEGT. This CDR3 spans 15 amino acids. The germline V and J ends were trimmed by 3 bases and 0 bases, with 10 bases remaining between them. The CDR3 protein is CASSDGVASTDTQYF. The CDR3 DNA sequence: TGTGCCAGCAGTGATGGAGTGGCTAGCACAGATACGCAGTATTTT.

This sequence joins TRBV18 and TRBJ2-5, with D uncertain. V dropped 0 bases and J dropped 2 bases, with 7 bases sitting between them. CDR1 and CDR2 from the germline V gene are KGHSH and LQKENI. The CDR3 loop spans 14 amino acids. The CDR3 here is CASSPPSQQETQYF. In DNA, the CDR3 is TGTGCCAGCTCACCACCGTCGCAGCAAGAGACCCAGTACTTC.

The chain is built from TRBV4-2 and TRBJ2-1, with 7 bases matching TRBD2. The junction had 5 bases not matched to a gene; V was cut back by 1 base and J by 2 bases. Germline CDR1 is LGHNA and CDR2 is YNFKEQ. This CDR3 is built from 16 residues. The CDR3 spells CASSQVAGEAYNEQFF. The CDR3 region has the DNA TGTGCCAGCAGCCAAGTGGCGGGGGAAGCCTACAATGAGCAGTTCTTC.

This clone showed up just once. CDR3 amino acids: CASKEGSSYNEQFF. The CDR3 DNA follows: TGTGCCAGCAAGGAGGGGAGCTCCTACAATGAGCAGTTCTTC. This chain links TRBV2 with TRBJ2-1; D is possibly TRBD2 (6 bases). V was shortened by 7 bases and J by 0 bases, with 10 bases between the two germline ends. Germline CDR1 reads SNHLY; CDR2 reads FYNNEI. CDR3 length: 14 residues.

The V and J genes are TRBV2 and TRBJ2-6, with no clear D. Germline lookup yields CDR1 SNHLY and CDR2 FYNNEI. This CDR3 region has 13 residues. Trimming removed 6 bases from V and 4 bases from J, with 7 bases in between. The CDR3 region is CASRNPGANVLTF. In nucleotides, the CDR3 is TGTGCCAGCAGAAATCCGGGGGCCAACGTCCTGACTTTC.

J is TRBJ2-1 and V is TRBV5-1, with 7 bases matching TRBD2. Looked up from germline, CDR1 is SGHRS and CDR2 is YFSETQ. The CDR3 consists of 15 residues. J was trimmed by 10 bases and V by 3 bases; bases with no gene match: 13. CDR3 in amino acids: CASSSQPTSEREQFF. As DNA, the CDR3 is TGCGCCAGCAGCTCCCAACCTACTAGCGAGAGAGAGCAGTTCTTC.

This sequence joins TRBV2 and TRBJ2-5, with 11 positions matching TRBD2. CDR1 SNHLY and CDR2 FYNNEI come from the germline V gene. With V trimmed by 3 bases and J by 3 bases, 3 bases remained unmatched. The CDR3 runs 15 residues. The CDR3 spells CASSDVAGGKETQYF. Written as DNA, the CDR3 is TGTGCCAGCAGTGATGTAGCGGGAGGGAAAGAGACCCAGTACTTC. Variable domain in full (rest from reference TRBV2 and TRBJ2-5): EPEVTQTPSHQVTQMGQEVILRCVPISNHLYFYWYRQILGQKVEFLVSFYNNEISEKSEIFDDQFSVERPDGSNFTLKIRSTKLEDSAMYFCASSDVAGGKETQYFGPGTRLLVL.

The chain recombines TRBV9 with TRBJ2-7; 8 nucleotides agree with TRBD2. Germline CDR1 reads SGDLS; CDR2 reads YYNGEE. Trimming at V came to 3 bases and at J to 5 bases, leaving 19 bases not matched to a gene. This CDR3 is 18 amino acids long. CDR3 region: CASSDPRAGDSPSHEQYF. The CDR3 DNA reads as TGTGCCAGCAGCGACCCGAGAGCGGGAGATTCCCCATCCCACGAGCAGTACTTC.

The chain couples TRBV15 to TRBJ2-7; tentative D call: TRBD1 (5 bases). The CDR3 has 16 residues. Germline V gives CDR1 LNHNV, CDR2 YYDKDF (reference sequence). Trimming removed 1 base from V and 3 bases from J, with 16 bases in between. The CDR3 DNA sequence: TGTGCCACCAGCAGAGGGTTCAGGGTAGAAAGCTACGAGCAGTACTTC. Residues: CATSRGFRVESYEQYF.

The rearrangement uses TRBV5-1 and TRBJ1-5, with unresolved D. CDR3 size: 15 residues. The germline V gene has CDR1 SGHRS and CDR2 YFSETQ. The V end was cut by 4 bases, the J end by 0 bases, with 11 bases between. CDR3 sequence: CASSPGVNSNQPQHF. The CDR3 region has the DNA TGCGCCAGCAGCCCCGGAGTAAATAGCAATCAGCCCCAGCATTTT. Full variable domain (missing parts from reference TRBV5-1 and TRBJ1-5): KAGVTQTPRYLIKTRGQQVTLSCSPISGHRSVSWYQQTPGQGLQFLFEYFSETQRNKGNFPGRFSGRQFSNSRSEMNVSTLELGDSALYLCASSPGVNSNQPQHFGDGTRLSIL.

The gene calls are TRBV12-5 and TRBJ2-1; TRBD2 matches 14 bases. CDR3 length: 16 amino acids. After removal of 2 bases from V and 7 bases from J, the junction contained 4 bases not matched to a gene. Germline assignment: CDR1 LGHNT and CDR2 FRNRAP. This CDR3 reads CASGLPRTSGRNEQFF. The CDR3 DNA sequence: TGTGCTAGTGGTTTGCCACGGACTAGCGGGAGGAATGAGCAGTTCTTC.

The chain combines TRBV30 with TRBJ1-1; D is unclear. Germline assignment: CDR1 GTSNPN and CDR2 SVGIG (reference sequence). The CDR3 contains 11 residues. V dropped 1 base and J dropped 6 bases, with 6 bases sitting between them. CDR3 sequence: CAWSATAEAFF. The CDR3 coding sequence is TGTGCCTGGAGTGCTACAGCTGAAGCTTTCTTT.

The rearrangement joins TRBV6-5 to TRBJ2-5; 9 bases line up with TRBD1. J lost 7 bases, V lost 6 bases, and 12 bases had no gene match. This CDR3 spans 15 amino acids. Germline CDR1 MNHEY, CDR2 SVGAGI. The CDR3 spells CASSPGQGLGRTQYF. CDR3 coding DNA: TGTGCCAGCAGCCCCGGACAGGGGCTAGGAAGGACCCAGTACTTC.

The chain's CDR3 is CASSAGQMNTEAFF. CDR3 nucleotides: TGTGCCAGCAGTGCAGGGCAAATGAACACTGAAGCTTTCTTT. The chain joins TRBV13 to TRBJ1-1; perhaps TRBD1 as D (5 bases). The CDR3 extends over 14 amino acids. The V gene's germline CDR1 is PRHDT and CDR2 FYEKMQ (reference sequence). Deletions cut 6 bases from V and 0 bases from J, with 11 bases between.

This chain uses TRBV27 with TRBJ2-1, with 7 bases matching TRBD2. The trim removed 6 bases at V and 4 bases at J, leaving 9 bases unmatched. Looked up from germline, CDR1 is MNHEY and CDR2 is SMNVEV (reference sequence). This CDR3 has 15 residues. Here the CDR3 DNA reads TGTGCCAGCAGGGCCGGGACTACCACTTACAATGAGCAGTTCTTC. Amino acid sequence: CASRAGTTTYNEQFF.